These 27 T cell receptor beta chains originate from one sample sequenced in a study of blood T cell repertoires in COVID-19. Only in-frame clones appear in the TCRdb table, and some are missing; sequencing was by immunoSEQ multiplex PCR. The data contain some 110,000 clones, roughly 83% of them singletons. The sequenced sample consisted of peripheral blood. Every receptor here comes from a woman in her 70s with acute or convalescent COVID-19.

This rearrangement joins TRBV5-1 to TRBJ2-3; TRBD2 agrees at 7 bases. Unmatched junction bases numbered 5, after V lost 0 bases and J lost 1 base. The CDR3 has 16 residues. CDR1 and CDR2 (germline): SGHRS, YFSETQ. The CDR3 is CASSLEASGRTDTQYF. As DNA, the CDR3 is TGCGCCAGCAGCTTGGAGGCTAGCGGACGCACAGATACGCAGTATTTT.

The V and J genes are TRBV7-8 and TRBJ1-1; 10 bases line up with TRBD1. The CDR3 consists of 14 residues. Trimming took 5 bases from V and 4 from J; bases not matched to a gene: 4. The germline V gene encodes CDR1 SGHVS and CDR2 FQNEAQ. The CDR3 spells CASSPDRGPTEAFF. The CDR3 coding sequence is TGTGCCAGCAGCCCAGACAGGGGGCCCACTGAAGCTTTCTTT.

This clone was recorded a few times. The chain combines TRBV6-5 with TRBJ1-5; 9 bases align to TRBD1. The germline V gene has CDR1 MNHEY and CDR2 SVGAGI. With V trimmed by 8 bases and J by 5 bases, 4 bases remained unmatched. The CDR3 contains 13 residues. CDR3 coding DNA: TGTGCCAGCGGGGACAGGGCCTATCAGCCCCAGCATTTT. This sequence encodes CASGDRAYQPQHF.

V is TRBV21-1 and J is TRBJ2-3; TRBD2, as called in the table, went unchecked against the DNA. TRBV21-1 is a documented pseudogene. There are 15 residues in the CDR3. In DNA form, the CDR3 reads TGTGCCAGCATCAACCCAGCGGGGGGCACAGATACGCAGTATTTT. Protein product: CASINPAGGTDTQYF.

The chain combines TRBV28 with TRBJ1-2; no reliable D call. V lost 5 bases, J lost 8 bases, and 12 bases lay in between. Germline-derived CDR1 and CDR2 are MDHEN and SYDVKM. The CDR3 spans 12 residues. CDR3 region: CASSAQLYGYTF. CDR3 DNA: TGTGCCAGCAGTGCCCAACTATACGGCTACACCTTC.

The rearrangement joins TRBV3-1 (or the pseudogene TRBV3-2) to TRBJ1-2, with TRBD1 identical over 10 bases. The CDR3 totals 14 residues. Germline V gene sequence: CDR1 LGHDT, CDR2 YNNKEL (reference sequence). V lost 2 bases, J lost 6 bases, and 3 bases stayed unmatched. The CDR3, as DNA: TGTGCCAGCAGCCAATTGGGACAGGGGAATGGCTACACCTTC. Encoded protein: CASSQLGQGNGYTF.

The chain recombines TRBV27 with TRBJ1-6, with a possible D match to TRBD1 (6 bases). This CDR3 comprises 16 residues. Trimming removed 5 bases from V and 0 bases from J, with 11 bases in between. Looked up from germline, CDR1 is MNHEY and CDR2 is SMNVEV (reference sequence). CDR3 in DNA: TGTGCCAGCAGTCGGGACATCTCCTCCTATAATTCACCCCTCCACTTT. Residues: CASSRDISSYNSPLHF.

The chain carries TRBV12-5 and TRBJ2-1; D perhaps matches TRBD2 (6 bases). CDR1 LGHNT and CDR2 FRNRAP come from the germline V gene. The CDR3 covers 14 residues. Trimming removed 5 bases from V and 6 bases from J, with 14 bases in between. For the CDR3, the DNA is TGTGCTAGTGGTCAGGGACTCTCTCCCAATGAGCAGTTCTTC. This translates into CASGQGLSPNEQFF.

The rearrangement joins TRBV6-5 to TRBJ1-2, with TRBD1 identical over 8 bases. The CDR3 sequence is 14 residues long. Trimming took 6 bases from V and 7 from J; bases not matched to a gene: 10. Germline loops: CDR1 MNHEY, CDR2 SVGAGI. For the CDR3, the DNA is TGTGCCAGCAGCCAGACAGGGGAAGTTGGTGGCTACACCTTC. Residues: CASSQTGEVGGYTF.

V gene TRBV6-5 combines with J gene TRBJ2-3, with D maybe TRBD2 (7 bases). Trimming pared 6 bases from V and 5 bases from J, leaving 12 bases between. The length of the CDR3 is 13 residues. Germline V CDR1 and CDR2: MNHEY, SVGAGI. The CDR3 DNA is TGTGCCAGCAGATTGGGGGGGCAAGATACGCAGTATTTT. Amino acid sequence: CASRLGGQDTQYF.

The V gene is TRBV9, the J gene TRBJ2-5; 12 bases align to TRBD2. CDR1 and CDR2 from the germline V gene are SGDLS and YYNGEE. CDR3 length: 15 amino acids. The V and J ends lost 3 bases and 4 bases, in that order; junction bases with no gene match: 4. The DNA for the CDR3 is TGTGCCAGCAGCGGACTAGCGGGGGTGGGAGAGACCCAGTACTTC. Residues: CASSGLAGVGETQYF.

This clone was detected once. The rearrangement links TRBV18 to TRBJ2-1; D is unclear. With 2 bases removed from V and 11 bases from J, the gap between germline ends came to 13 bases. The germline V gene encodes CDR1 KGHSH and CDR2 LQKENI. The CDR3 spans 13 residues. DNA for the CDR3: TGTGCCAGCTCACCAGAACCCACAATCAAGCAGTTCTTC. It translates to CASSPEPTIKQFF.

The CDR3 spells CASSLTGILYGYTF. CDR3 nucleotides: TGTGCCAGCAGCTTGACAGGGATTCTCTATGGCTACACCTTC. The rearrangement links TRBV28 to TRBJ1-2, with 7 nucleotides matching TRBD1. Germline trimming cut 6 bases from V and 4 bases from J; bases unmatched to any gene: 8. Germline CDR1 reads MDHEN; CDR2 reads SYDVKM. This CDR3 is built from 14 residues.

This clone was seen just once. This chain uses TRBV5-3 with TRBJ2-7; D is ambiguous. TRBV5-3 is given ORF status, its function remaining uncertain. Trimming shortened V by 1 base and J by 1 base, and 6 bases separated the two germline ends. CDR3 length: 13 amino acids. The CDR3 bases are TGTGCCAGAAGCTTGCCTAGATCCTACGAGCAGTACTTC. It encodes CARSLPRSYEQYF.

V gene TRBV3-1 (or the pseudogene TRBV3-2) combines with J gene TRBJ2-1; 7 bases match TRBD1. CDR3 length: 12 amino acids. The germline gives CDR1 LGHDT, CDR2 YNNKEL (reference sequence). J lost 14 bases, V lost 4 bases, and 8 bases had no gene match. CDR3 loop: CASSPDRARKFF. The CDR3 DNA reads as TGTGCCAGCAGCCCAGACAGGGCGAGAAAGTTCTTC.

The V and J genes are TRBV5-4 and TRBJ2-2, with a tentative D call TRBD2 (6 bases). The CDR3 is 16 residues long. Germline V gives CDR1 SGHNT, CDR2 YYREEE (reference sequence). V was clipped by 4 bases and J by 4 bases, with 17 bases between them. The CDR3 nucleotides are TGTGCCAGCAGCCCAACCGGGACTCTTTCCACCGGGGAGCTGTTTTTT. It specifies CASSPTGTLSTGELFF. The entire variable domain, with the rest obtained from reference TRBV5-4 and TRBJ2-2, is as follows: ETGVTQSPTHLIKTRGQQVTLRCSSQSGHNTVSWYQQALGQGPQFIFQYYREEENGRGNFPPRFSGLQFPNYSSELNVNALELDDSALYLCASSPTGTLSTGELFFGEGSRLTVL.

The chain combines TRBV6-1 with TRBJ2-1; the D gene is possibly TRBD2 (5 bases). Between the trimmed V and J ends, which lost 2 bases and 9 bases, there was a span of 11 bases. The CDR3 is 13 residues long. In germline, CDR1 is MNHNS, CDR2 SASEGT. The CDR3 reads CASSEIALVEQFF. The CDR3 DNA reads as TGTGCCAGCAGTGAAATAGCACTAGTTGAGCAGTTCTTC.

The chain couples TRBV2 to TRBJ2-2, with TRBD1 matching over 8 bases. Germline lookup yields CDR1 SNHLY and CDR2 FYNNEI. V dropped 9 bases and J dropped 0; count of bases not matched to a gene: 3. The CDR3 consists of 14 residues. CDR3 in DNA: TGTGCCAGTACAGGGGGTTCGAACACCGGGGAGCTGTTTTTT. This codes for CASTGGSNTGELFF.

The chain couples TRBV12-5 to TRBJ1-5; 8 bases map to TRBD1. Germline CDR1 LGHNT, CDR2 FRNRAP. V dropped 2 bases and J dropped 5; count of bases not matched to a gene: 8. The CDR3 extends over 16 amino acids. Here the CDR3 reads CASGLFRGPKDQPQHF. DNA for the CDR3: TGTGCTAGTGGTTTGTTCAGGGGGCCGAAAGATCAGCCCCAGCATTTT.

The chain recombines TRBV5-1 with TRBJ1-1; a possible D gene is TRBD1 (5 bases). Trimming cost V 4 bases and J 6 bases, with 13 bases left between them. This CDR3 is built from 13 residues. Per the germline V gene, CDR1 is SGHRS and CDR2 is YFSETQ. CDR3 bases: TGCGCCAGCAGCCTCGGGAGGGACGCTGAAGCTTTCTTT. This encodes CASSLGRDAEAFF.

This chain joins TRBV10-1 and TRBJ2-3; 8 bases match TRBD1. The V segment lost 4 bases and the J segment 5 bases; nucleotides outside the gene matches: 8. The CDR3 loop spans 15 amino acids. Germline V gene sequence: CDR1 WNHNN, CDR2 SYGVQD (reference sequence). The CDR3 DNA reads as TGCGCCAGCAGTGGGCCGGGACAGGAGGGAGATACGCAGTATTTT. Its translation: CASSGPGQEGDTQYF.

This chain links TRBV5-4 with TRBJ2-1, with 11 bases fitting TRBD2. V was pared by 0 bases and J by 10 bases, with 6 bases of the junction left unmatched. The germline V gene has CDR1 SGHNT and CDR2 YYREEE (reference sequence). CDR3 size: 15 residues. CDR3 DNA sequence: TGTGCCAGCAGCTTGGAACTAGCGGGAGTCGGGGAGCAGTTCTTC. Protein product: CASSLELAGVGEQFF.

The chain is built from TRBV9 and TRBJ2-3; a weak D match, TRBD1 (6 bases). The germline V gene has CDR1 SGDLS and CDR2 YYNGEE. Trimming pared 0 bases from V and 4 bases from J, leaving 12 bases between. This CDR3 is 15 amino acids long. CDR3 nucleotide sequence: TGTGCCAGCAGCGTAGTAGGGACATCCCCAGATACGCAGTATTTT. Protein: CASSVVGTSPDTQYF.

The rearrangement links TRBV19 to TRBJ2-2; 7 bases are shared with TRBD1. This CDR3 is built from 14 residues. Trimming removed 2 bases from V and 5 bases from J; junction bases left unmatched: 2. Germline V lookup: CDR1 LNHDA, CDR2 SQIVND (reference sequence). The DNA for the CDR3 is TGTGCCAGTAGTATAAGGGGGCGTACCGGGGAGCTGTTTTTT. Its protein is CASSIRGRTGELFF.

The chain recombines TRBV10-3 with TRBJ1-5; no firm D call. Germline V lookup: CDR1 ENHRY, CDR2 SYGVKD. V lost 0 bases to trimming and J lost 4 bases, with 4 bases between them. This CDR3 comprises 13 residues. The DNA for the CDR3 is TGTGCCATCAGTGAGTCTGAGAATCAGCCCCAGCATTTT. This sequence encodes CAISESENQPQHF.

The chain is built from TRBV18 and TRBJ1-1, with D possibly TRBD1 on 5 matching bases. Germline V gives CDR1 KGHSH, CDR2 LQKENI. The CDR3 has 13 amino acids. Between the trimmed V and J ends, which lost 4 bases and 1 base, there was a span of 7 bases. CDR3 loop: CASSLTGNTEAFF. In DNA form, the CDR3 reads TGTGCCAGCTCACTTACAGGGAACACTGAAGCTTTCTTT. The full variable domain, completed using reference TRBV18 and TRBJ1-1, is NAGVMQNPRHLVRRRGQEARLRCSPMKGHSHVYWYRQLPEEGLKFMVYLQKENIIDESGMPKERFSAEFPKEGPSILRIQQVVRGDSAAYFCASSLTGNTEAFFGQGTRLTVV.

Only a few counts were recorded for this clone. The rearrangement uses TRBV7-3 and TRBJ1-2; no reliable D call. The CDR3 contains 13 residues. V was trimmed by 0 bases and J by 4 bases, leaving 6 bases between them. Germline-derived CDR1 and CDR2 are SGHTA and FQGTGA. In DNA, the CDR3 is TGTGCCAGCAGCTTAACGGAGGGCTATGGCTACACCTTC. Protein product: CASSLTEGYGYTF.